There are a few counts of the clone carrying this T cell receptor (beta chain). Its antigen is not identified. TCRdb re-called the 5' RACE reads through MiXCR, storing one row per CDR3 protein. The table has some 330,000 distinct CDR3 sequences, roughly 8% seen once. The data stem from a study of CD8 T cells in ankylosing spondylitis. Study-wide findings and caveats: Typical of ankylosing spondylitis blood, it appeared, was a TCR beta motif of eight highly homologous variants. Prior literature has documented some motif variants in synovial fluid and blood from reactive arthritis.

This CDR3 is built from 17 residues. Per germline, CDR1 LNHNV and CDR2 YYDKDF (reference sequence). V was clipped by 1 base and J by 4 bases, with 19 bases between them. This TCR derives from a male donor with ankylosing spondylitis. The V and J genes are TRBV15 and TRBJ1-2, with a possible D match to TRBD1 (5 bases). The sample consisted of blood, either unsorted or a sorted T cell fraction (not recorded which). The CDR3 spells CATSRGREYQGFYGYTF. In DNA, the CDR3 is TGTGCCACCAGCAGAGGAAGAGAGTATCAGGGTTTCTATGGCTACACCTTC.